This T cell receptor (beta chain) was documented in a study of blood T cell repertoires in COVID-19. As for the study in general: In each case, the material was cDNA or gDNA derived from T cells, B-cell-depleted T cells, or PBMCs.

How the authors handled the data: From reference gene primer amplification, estimates of nucleated cell counts were derived. Generated by immunoSEQ multiplex PCR, the TCRdb table keeps only in-frame clones and is missing some. V and J calls and clone size are copied from that table; D and trimming were computed from the DNA. The data contain more than 300,000 clones, approximately 90% of them seen just once; the ten biggest clones take up 1.2%. In terms of age and location, participants ranged from roughly 18 to 90 years and lived in about two dozen US areas. Categorization into cohorts depended on clinical history that participants reported. There are 16 residues in the CDR3. Germline V gene lookup returns CDR1 SGHVS and CDR2 FQNEAQ. V lost 5 bases and J lost 5, with 18 bases in between.

The chain combines TRBV7-8 with TRBJ1-4; D is perhaps TRBD1 (5 bases). The TCR sequence derives from a woman between 18 and 30 years old who had recovered from COVID-19. Sequenced sample: PBMCs or T cells enriched from blood (not recorded which). The CDR3 region has the DNA TGTGCCAGCAGCGCGAGACAAGGGGTGTTAAATGAAAAACTGTTTTTT. It specifies CASSARQGVLNEKLFF.